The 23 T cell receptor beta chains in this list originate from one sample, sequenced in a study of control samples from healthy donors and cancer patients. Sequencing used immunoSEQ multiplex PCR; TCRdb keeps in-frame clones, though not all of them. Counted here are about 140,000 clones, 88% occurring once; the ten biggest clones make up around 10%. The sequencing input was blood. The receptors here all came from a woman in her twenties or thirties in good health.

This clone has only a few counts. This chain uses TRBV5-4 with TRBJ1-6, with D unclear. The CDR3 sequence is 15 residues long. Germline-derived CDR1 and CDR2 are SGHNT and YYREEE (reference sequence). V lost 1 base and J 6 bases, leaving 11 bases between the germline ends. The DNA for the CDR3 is TGTGCCAGCAGCTTGTCTGGGAGTGGTAATTCACCCCTCCACTTT. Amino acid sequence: CASSLSGSGNSPLHF.

The CDR3 region has the DNA TGTGCCAGCAGTTACTCTAGCGGGAGCGGTAGAGAGACCCAGTACTTC. It specifies CASSYSSGSGRETQYF. This chain links TRBV6-5 with TRBJ2-5, with TRBD2 matching 9 bases. V trimming: 0 bases; J trimming: 4 bases; junction bases outside the gene matches: 6. The germline gives CDR1 MNHEY, CDR2 SVGAGI. The CDR3 is 16 residues long.

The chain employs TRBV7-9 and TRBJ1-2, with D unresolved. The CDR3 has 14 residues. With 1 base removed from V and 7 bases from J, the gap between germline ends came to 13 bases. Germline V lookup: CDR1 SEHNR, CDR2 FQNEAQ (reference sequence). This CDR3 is CASSLDTTSGGYTF. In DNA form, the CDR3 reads TGTGCCAGCAGCTTAGACACCACGTCCGGTGGCTACACCTTC.

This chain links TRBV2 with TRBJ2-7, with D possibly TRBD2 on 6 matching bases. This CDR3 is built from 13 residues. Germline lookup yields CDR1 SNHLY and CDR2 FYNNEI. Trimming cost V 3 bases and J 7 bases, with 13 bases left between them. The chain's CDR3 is CASSDPIAVEQYF. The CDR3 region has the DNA TGTGCCAGCAGTGACCCCATAGCGGTTGAGCAGTACTTC.

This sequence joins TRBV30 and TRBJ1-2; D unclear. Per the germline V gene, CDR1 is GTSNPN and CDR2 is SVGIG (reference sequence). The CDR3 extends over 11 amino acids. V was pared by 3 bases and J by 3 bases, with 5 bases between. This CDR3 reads CAWRPHYGYTF. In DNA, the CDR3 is TGTGCCTGGAGACCGCACTATGGCTACACCTTC.

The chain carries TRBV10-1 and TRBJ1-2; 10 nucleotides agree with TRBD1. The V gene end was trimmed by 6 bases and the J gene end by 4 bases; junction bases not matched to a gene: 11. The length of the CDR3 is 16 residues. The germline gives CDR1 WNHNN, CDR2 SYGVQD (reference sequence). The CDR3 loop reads CASRGTGANGTYGYTF. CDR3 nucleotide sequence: TGCGCCAGCAGGGGGACAGGGGCCAATGGAACCTATGGCTACACCTTC.

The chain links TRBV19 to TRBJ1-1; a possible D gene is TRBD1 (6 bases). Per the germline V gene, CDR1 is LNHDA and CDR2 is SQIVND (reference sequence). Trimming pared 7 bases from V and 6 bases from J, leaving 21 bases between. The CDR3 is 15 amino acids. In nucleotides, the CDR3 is TGTGCCAGTATAAGGGGGGACTCGGAGATGGCTGAAGCTTTCTTT. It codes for CASIRGDSEMAEAFF.

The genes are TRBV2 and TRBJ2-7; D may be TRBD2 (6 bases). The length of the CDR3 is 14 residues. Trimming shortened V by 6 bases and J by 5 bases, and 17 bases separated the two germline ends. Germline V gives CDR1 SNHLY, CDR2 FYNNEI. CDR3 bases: TGTGCCAGCAGCCCCGGGAGCGGAGGGGACGAGCAGTACTTC. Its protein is CASSPGSGGDEQYF.

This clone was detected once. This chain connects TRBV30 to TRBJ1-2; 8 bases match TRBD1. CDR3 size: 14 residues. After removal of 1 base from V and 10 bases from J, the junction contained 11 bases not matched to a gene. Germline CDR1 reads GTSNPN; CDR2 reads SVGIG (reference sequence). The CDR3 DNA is TGTGCCTGGAGTGGAGGGACAGGCTTTCTCGCCTACACCTTC. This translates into CAWSGGTGFLAYTF.

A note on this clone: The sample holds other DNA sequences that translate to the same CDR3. CDR3 nucleotides: TGTGCCACCAGTGACCGAGAGAGCAATCAGCCCCAGCATTTT. It specifies CATSDRESNQPQHF. This rearrangement joins TRBV24-1 to TRBJ1-5, with D unresolved. This CDR3 is 14 amino acids long. Looked up from germline, CDR1 is KGHDR and CDR2 is SFDVKD. With 4 bases removed from V and 1 base from J, the gap between germline ends came to 7 bases.

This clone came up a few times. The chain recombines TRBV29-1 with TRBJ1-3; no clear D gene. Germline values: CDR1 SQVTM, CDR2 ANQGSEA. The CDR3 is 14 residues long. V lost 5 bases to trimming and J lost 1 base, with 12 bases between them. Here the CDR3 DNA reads TGCAGCGTTAAAAGGACGGCATCTGGAAACACCATATATTTT. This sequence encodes CSVKRTASGNTIYF.

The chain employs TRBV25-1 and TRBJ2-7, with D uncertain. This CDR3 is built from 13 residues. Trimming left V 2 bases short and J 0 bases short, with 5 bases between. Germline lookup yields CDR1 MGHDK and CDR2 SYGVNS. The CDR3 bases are TGTGCCAGCAGTGAAAGGATCTCCTACGAGCAGTACTTC. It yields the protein CASSERISYEQYF.

CDR3 region: CASSEDPSGEETQYF. The CDR3, as DNA: TGTGCCAGCAGTGAAGATCCTTCCGGGGAAGAGACCCAGTACTTC. This rearrangement joins TRBV6-1 to TRBJ2-5; D is possibly TRBD2 (5 bases). This CDR3 region has 15 residues. Germline values: CDR1 MNHNS, CDR2 SASEGT. V gave up 1 base and J gave up 3 bases, with 12 bases separating them.

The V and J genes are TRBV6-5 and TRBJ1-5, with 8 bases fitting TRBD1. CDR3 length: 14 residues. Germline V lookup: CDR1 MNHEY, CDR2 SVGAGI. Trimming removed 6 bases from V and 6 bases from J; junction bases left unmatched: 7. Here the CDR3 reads CASRRQGTAQPQHF. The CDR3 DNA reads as TGTGCCAGCAGGAGACAGGGGACGGCTCAGCCCCAGCATTTT.

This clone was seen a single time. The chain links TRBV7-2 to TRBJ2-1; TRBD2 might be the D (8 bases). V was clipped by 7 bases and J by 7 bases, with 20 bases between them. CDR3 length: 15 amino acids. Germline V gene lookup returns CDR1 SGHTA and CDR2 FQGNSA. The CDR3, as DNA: TGTGCCAGCACCGAGGGGGCGGGAGGACGGAATGAGCAGTTCTTC. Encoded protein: CASTEGAGGRNEQFF.

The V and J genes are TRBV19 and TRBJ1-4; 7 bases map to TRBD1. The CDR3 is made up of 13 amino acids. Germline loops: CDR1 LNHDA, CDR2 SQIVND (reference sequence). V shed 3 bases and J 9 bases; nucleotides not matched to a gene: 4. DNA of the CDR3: TGTGCCAGTAGTATCGAAGGGGGCAAAAAACTGTTTTTT. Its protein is CASSIEGGKKLFF.

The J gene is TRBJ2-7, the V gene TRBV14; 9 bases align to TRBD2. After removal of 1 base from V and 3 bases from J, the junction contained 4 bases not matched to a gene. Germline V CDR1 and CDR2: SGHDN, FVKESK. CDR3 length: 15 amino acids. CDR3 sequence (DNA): TGTGCCAGCAGCCAAGTGACTAGCGGTTTCTACGAGCAGTACTTC. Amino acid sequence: CASSQVTSGFYEQYF.

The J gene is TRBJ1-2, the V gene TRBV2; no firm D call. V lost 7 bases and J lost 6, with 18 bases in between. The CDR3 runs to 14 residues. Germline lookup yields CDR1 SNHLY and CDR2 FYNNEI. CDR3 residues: CASTLSSSWDGYTF. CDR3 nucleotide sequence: TGTGCCAGCACCCTTTCAAGCTCGTGGGATGGCTACACCTTC.

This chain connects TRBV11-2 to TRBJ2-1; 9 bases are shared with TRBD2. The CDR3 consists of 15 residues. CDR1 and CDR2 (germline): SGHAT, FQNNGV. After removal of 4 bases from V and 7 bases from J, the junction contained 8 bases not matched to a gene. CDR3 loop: CASSSLGGRVNEQFF. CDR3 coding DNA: TGTGCCAGCAGCTCCCTTGGCGGGAGGGTTAATGAGCAGTTCTTC.

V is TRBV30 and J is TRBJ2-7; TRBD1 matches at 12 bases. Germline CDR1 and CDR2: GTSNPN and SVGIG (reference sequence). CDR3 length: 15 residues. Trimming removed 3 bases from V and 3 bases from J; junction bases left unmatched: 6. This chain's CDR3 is CAWSAGQGAVYEQYF. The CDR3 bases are TGTGCCTGGAGCGCGGGACAGGGGGCTGTCTACGAGCAGTACTTC. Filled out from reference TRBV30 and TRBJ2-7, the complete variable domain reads SQTIHQWPATLVQPVGSPLSLECTVEGTSNPNLYWYRQAAGRGLQLLFYSVGIGQISSEVPQNLSASRPQDRQFILSSKKLLLSDSGFYLCAWSAGQGAVYEQYFGPGTRLTVT.

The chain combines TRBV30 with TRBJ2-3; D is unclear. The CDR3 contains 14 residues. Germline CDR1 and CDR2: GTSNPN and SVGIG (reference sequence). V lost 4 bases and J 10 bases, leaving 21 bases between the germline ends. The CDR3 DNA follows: TGTGCCTGGAATAAGGGCGGCGGTGGCGCGGCGCAGTATTTT. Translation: CAWNKGGGGAAQYF.

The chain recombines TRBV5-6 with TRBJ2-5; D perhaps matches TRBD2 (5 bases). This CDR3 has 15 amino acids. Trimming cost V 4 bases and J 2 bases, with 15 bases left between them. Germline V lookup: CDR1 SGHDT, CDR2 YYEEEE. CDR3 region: CASSETGVGQETQYF. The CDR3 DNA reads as TGTGCCAGCAGCGAGACCGGGGTGGGGCAAGAGACCCAGTACTTC.

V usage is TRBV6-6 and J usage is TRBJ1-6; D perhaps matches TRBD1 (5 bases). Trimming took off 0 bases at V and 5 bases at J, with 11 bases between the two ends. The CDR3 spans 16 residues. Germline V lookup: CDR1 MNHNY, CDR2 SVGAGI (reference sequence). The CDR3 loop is CASSYSGTPDNSPLHF. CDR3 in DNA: TGTGCCAGCAGTTACTCAGGGACGCCAGATAATTCACCCCTCCACTTT.